The clone carrying this TCR beta chain has only a few counts. This specimen comes from a study of blood T cell repertoires in COVID-19. Study information: Some COVID-19 samples were acute and others convalescent; all came from the United States, Italy and Spain.

The CDR3 sequence is 14 residues long. The germline V gene has CDR1 MDHEN and CDR2 SYDVKM. Trimming left V 6 bases short and J 5 bases short, with 16 bases between. Individuals drawn from around 24 US areas were about 18 to 89 years old. Cohort 3 recovered donors had two negative PCRs, clearance, or symptom resolution. Authors' methods: Estimation of nucleated cell counts was performed using reference gene primer amplification. Some clones are missing from TCRdb's copy, which holds only in-frame ones; the method was immunoSEQ multiplex PCR. Clonal size and the V and J genes are those of that table, whereas D and trimming came from the DNA. The sample yields some 400,000 clones, 75% to 90% seen once.

Input material: PBMCs or T cells enriched from blood (not recorded which). The TCR comes from a man aged 25 to 40 who had recovered from COVID-19. V gene TRBV28 combines with J gene TRBJ1-1; D is perhaps TRBD1 (5 bases). The CDR3 is CASSKLRGWTEAFF. The CDR3 DNA follows: TGTGCCAGCAGCAAATTGCGGGGCTGGACTGAAGCTTTCTTT.